This TCR beta chain was obtained from a study of shared clonotypes between healthy human individuals. Comment on this clone: What it binds is not known.

This CDR3 has 16 residues. V dropped 6 bases and J dropped 7; count of bases not matched to a gene: 14. Germline V gene data show CDR1 as SNHLY and CDR2 as FYNNEI. Terminally differentiated effector memory CD45RA+ cells were excluded from the naive CD8 cells, which were CD45RO-negative and positively selected for CCR7. Broader study findings: Memory subsets had estimated richness that was generally smaller than that of naive subsets. The diversity represented, both genetic and in exposure history, was limited by few donors.

Each subset's genomic DNA was split evenly across several immunoSEQ plates. Each replicate PCR on the sorted subsets used 150 to 200 ng DNA (roughly 32,000 T cell genomes). Profiled with immunoSEQ multiplex PCR; TCRdb holds only in-frame clones, not every one. The table shows roughly 810,000 clones, with roughly 96% occurring only once. The chain is built from TRBV2 and TRBJ1-4; 7 nucleotides align to TRBD1. Sequencing input: naive CD8+ T cells sorted from blood. The origin of this receptor is a young man in good health. This CDR3 reads CASREFRQGSTEKLFF. The CDR3 DNA sequence: TGTGCCAGCAGAGAGTTTCGACAGGGCTCTACTGAAAAACTGTTTTTT.